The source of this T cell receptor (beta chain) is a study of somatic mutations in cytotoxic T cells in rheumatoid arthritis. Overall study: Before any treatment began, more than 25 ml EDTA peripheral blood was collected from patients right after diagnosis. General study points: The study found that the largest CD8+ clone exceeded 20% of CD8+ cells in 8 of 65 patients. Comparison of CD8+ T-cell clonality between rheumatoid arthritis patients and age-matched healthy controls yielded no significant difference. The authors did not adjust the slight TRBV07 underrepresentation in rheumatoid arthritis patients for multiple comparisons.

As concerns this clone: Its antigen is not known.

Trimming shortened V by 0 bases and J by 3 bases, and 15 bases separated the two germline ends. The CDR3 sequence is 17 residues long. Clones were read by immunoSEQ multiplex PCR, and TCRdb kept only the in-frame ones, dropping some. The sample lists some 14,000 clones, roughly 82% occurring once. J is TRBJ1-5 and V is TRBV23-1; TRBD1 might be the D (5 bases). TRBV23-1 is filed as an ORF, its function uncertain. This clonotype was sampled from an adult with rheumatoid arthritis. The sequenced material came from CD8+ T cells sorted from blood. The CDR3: CASSQSRQGGNNQPQHF. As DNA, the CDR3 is TGCGCCAGCAGTCAATCGAGGCAGGGTGGAAACAATCAGCCCCAGCATTTT.